This T cell receptor beta chain was captured in a study of OX40 agonist ivuxolimab in advanced cancers. Study context: Ivuxolimab, which is an agonistic anti-OX40 (CD134) antibody, was administered to the patients. The diagnoses of dose-escalation patients were hepatocellular carcinoma, melanoma, renal cell or head and neck cancer.

Study-level findings and limits: At 0.1-3.0 mg/kg, partial responders had clonal expansion among the lowest observed.

Concerning this clone itself: Its matching antigen is unknown.

Measured with immunoSEQ multiplex PCR; TCRdb has only the in-frame clones, and not every one. The sample yields 40,000 to 55,000 clones, roughly 84% seen once. This CDR3 is 13 amino acids long. V lost 1 base and J lost 5, with 6 bases in between. Germline values: CDR1 SGHVS, CDR2 FNYEAQ. The material sequenced was CD4+ or CD8+ T cells sorted from blood, taken in a trial of the OX40 agonist ivuxolimab. The TCR sequence derives from an adult with an advanced solid tumor such as melanoma, head and neck, liver or kidney cancer. The rearrangement uses TRBV7-6 and TRBJ1-5, with a weak D call TRBD1 (5 bases). The CDR3 bases are TGTGCCAGCAGCTTAGGGGGGGATCAGCCCCAGCATTTT. Residues: CASSLGGDQPQHF.